The next 30 T cell receptor beta chains were all read from a single sample in a study of blood T cell repertoires in COVID-19. Here immunoSEQ multiplex PCR was the method, and the copy in TCRdb shows in-frame clones only, minus some. This table has some 100,000 clones, approximately 91% appearing once. Sequencing used peripheral blood. The origin of the receptors is a woman between 55 and 75 years old with acute or convalescent COVID-19.

The chain combines TRBV19 with TRBJ2-7; TRBD2 matches 10 bases. V lost 5 bases and J lost 1; bases outside the gene matches: 5. Germline assignment: CDR1 LNHDA and CDR2 SQIVND (reference sequence). This CDR3 region has 15 residues. The CDR3 is CASSYGTSVSYEQYF. In DNA form, the CDR3 reads TGTGCCAGTAGTTACGGGACTAGCGTTTCCTACGAGCAGTACTTC.

The chain uses TRBV6-6 and TRBJ1-1; 9 bases line up with TRBD1. The CDR3 extends over 14 amino acids. Trimming at V came to 2 bases and at J to 6 bases, leaving 4 bases not matched to a gene. The germline gives CDR1 MNHNY, CDR2 SVGAGI (reference sequence). The DNA for the CDR3 is TGTGCCAGCAGTTACGGACAGGGGAGCGCTGAAGCTTTCTTT. Translated: CASSYGQGSAEAFF.

This chain uses TRBV28 with TRBJ1-1; a weak D match, TRBD1 (5 bases). V was cut by 4 bases and J by 3 bases, with 15 bases left in between. This CDR3 has 15 amino acids. Germline values: CDR1 MDHEN, CDR2 SYDVKM. CDR3 region: CASSSAARQYTEAFF. The CDR3 DNA follows: TGTGCCAGCAGTTCGGCAGCCCGACAGTACACTGAAGCTTTCTTT.

The rearrangement joins TRBV21-1 to TRBJ2-7; the D call in the table, TRBD1, was not verified against the DNA. TRBV21-1 is noted as a pseudogene. CDR3 size: 15 residues. The CDR3 here is CASSKGRDRGNEQYV. DNA of the CDR3: TGTGCCAGCAGCAAAGGGCGGGACAGGGGGAACGAGCAGTACGTC.

This chain connects TRBV27 to TRBJ1-4; 8 bases fit TRBD1. The CDR3 covers 13 residues. V was clipped by 4 bases and J by 10 bases; unmatched bases: 5. The germline gives CDR1 MNHEY, CDR2 SMNVEV (reference sequence). The CDR3 reads CASSSITGGKLFF. The CDR3 DNA reads TGTGCCAGCAGTTCAATAACAGGGGGAAAACTGTTTTTT.

The genes are TRBV2 and TRBJ1-1, with a possible D match to TRBD1 (5 bases). V lost 2 bases to trimming and J lost 3 bases, with 7 bases between them. CDR1 and CDR2 from the germline V gene are SNHLY and FYNNEI. The CDR3 contains 13 residues. In nucleotides, the CDR3 is TGTGCCAGCAGTGAAAAGGGGTACACTGAAGCTTTCTTT. It codes for CASSEKGYTEAFF.

The chain joins TRBV27 to TRBJ2-7; TRBD2 matches 11 bases. Germline CDR1 reads MNHEY; CDR2 reads SMNVEV (reference sequence). Trimming took 5 bases from V and 3 from J; bases not matched to a gene: 12. The CDR3 is made up of 17 amino acids. Written as DNA, the CDR3 is TGTGCCAGCAGTCCTAACCCCAGGACTAGCGGGCGCTACGAGCAGTACTTC. Protein sequence: CASSPNPRTSGRYEQYF.

The chain recombines TRBV2 with TRBJ2-1; D remains ambiguous. Germline V lookup: CDR1 SNHLY, CDR2 FYNNEI. The CDR3 covers 14 residues. Between the trimmed V and J ends, which lost 3 bases and 6 bases, there was a span of 12 bases. This chain's CDR3 is CASSERVAGNEQFF. The CDR3 bases are TGTGCCAGCAGTGAGAGAGTGGCAGGCAATGAGCAGTTCTTC.

V is TRBV3-1 (or the pseudogene TRBV3-2) and J is TRBJ2-1; TRBD2 matches at 9 bases. J gave up 5 bases and V 4 bases, and 3 bases lay outside the gene matches. Germline CDR1 LGHDT, CDR2 YNNKEL (reference sequence). CDR3 length: 14 amino acids. The CDR3 region is CASSPLAGNNEQFF. CDR3 nucleotide sequence: TGTGCCAGCAGCCCCCTAGCGGGGAACAATGAGCAGTTCTTC.

This clone was counted between two and nine times. In DNA form, the CDR3 reads TGTGCCAGCAGCCAAGACGCACTAGCGGGGGGGAGGCAGCGGGAGCAGTTCTTC. It is translated as CASSQDALAGGRQREQFF. The V gene is TRBV4-2, the J gene TRBJ2-1; 13 nucleotides agree with TRBD2. This CDR3 comprises 18 residues. The germline V gene encodes CDR1 LGHNA and CDR2 YNFKEQ. Unmatched junction bases numbered 12, after V lost 0 bases and J lost 10 bases.

This clone was seen only a few times. The V and J genes are TRBV21-1 and TRBJ2-7; the table's D call TRBD2 went unverified against the DNA. TRBV21-1 is labeled a pseudogene. The CDR3 loop spans 12 amino acids. CDR3 region: CASSRETYEQYF. The CDR3 nucleotides are TGTGCCAGCAGCCGGGAGACCTACGAGCAGTACTTC.

J is TRBJ2-3 and V is TRBV5-8; 10 bases are a match to TRBD2. J gave up 4 bases and V 4 bases, and 12 bases lay outside the gene matches. Looked up from germline, CDR1 is SGHTS and CDR2 is YDEGEE. The CDR3 contains 17 residues. In nucleotides, the CDR3 is TGTGCCAGCAGCAAAGATGGAGCGGGAGGGTTGGCAGATACGCAGTATTTT. Translated: CASSKDGAGGLADTQYF.

The chain uses TRBV12-3 or TRBV12-4 and TRBJ2-2; D gene ambiguous. V shed 8 bases and J shed 6 bases, with 13 bases lying between them. The CDR3 length is 13 residues. CDR3 protein: CASAPRLPGELFF. CDR3 nucleotides: TGTGCCAGCGCGCCCCGTCTCCCCGGGGAGCTGTTTTTT.

The genes are TRBV5-1 and TRBJ1-1, with TRBD1 as a possible D gene (6 bases). V dropped 0 bases and J dropped 2 bases, with 8 bases sitting between them. The CDR3 sequence is 14 residues long. Germline V gene data show CDR1 as SGHRS and CDR2 as YFSETQ. CDR3: CASSLVGTNTEAFF. Here the CDR3 DNA reads TGCGCCAGCAGCTTGGTAGGGACAAACACTGAAGCTTTCTTT.

V gene TRBV18 combines with J gene TRBJ2-7, with TRBD2 as a possible D gene (6 bases). This CDR3 is 14 amino acids long. CDR1 KGHSH and CDR2 LQKENI come from the germline V gene. Trimming shortened V by 6 bases and J by 4 bases, and 16 bases separated the two germline ends. The DNA for the CDR3 is TGTGCCAGCTCTACGCGGGGAAATGGTTACGAGCAGTACTTC. Its translation: CASSTRGNGYEQYF.

The chain employs TRBV11-2 and TRBJ1-3, with D maybe TRBD1 (6 bases). Germline CDR1 is SGHAT and CDR2 is FQNNGV. Trimming removed 5 bases from V and 4 bases from J, with 15 bases in between. The CDR3 is 15 amino acids. This chain's CDR3 is CASSTTGSRGNTIYF. CDR3 DNA: TGTGCCAGCAGCACAACAGGGTCCCGAGGAAACACCATATATTTT.

The chain joins TRBV9 to TRBJ2-1; 8 bases match TRBD2. With V trimmed by 4 bases and J by 2 bases, 8 bases remained unmatched. The length of the CDR3 is 16 residues. Germline V gene sequence: CDR1 SGDLS, CDR2 YYNGEE. The CDR3 nucleotides are TGTGCCAGCAGCCAGGGGAGCGGGAGAACCTACAATGAGCAGTTCTTC. Residues: CASSQGSGRTYNEQFF.

This chain uses TRBV6-5 with TRBJ1-6, with 8 bases aligning to TRBD1. J gave up 9 bases and V 6 bases, and 4 bases lay outside the gene matches. Germline values: CDR1 MNHEY, CDR2 SVGAGI. This CDR3 has 13 amino acids. CDR3 nucleotides: TGTGCCAGCAGGCATGACAGGGGTTCACCCCTCCACTTT. It is translated as CASRHDRGSPLHF.

The rearrangement joins TRBV18 to TRBJ1-4, with TRBD1 as a possible D gene (6 bases). CDR1 KGHSH and CDR2 LQKENI come from the germline V gene. V lost 4 bases and J 7 bases, leaving 10 bases between the germline ends. The CDR3 is made up of 13 amino acids. CDR3 region: CASSRGLSEKLFF. The DNA for the CDR3 is TGTGCCAGCTCACGGGGGCTTAGTGAAAAACTGTTTTTT.

This chain joins TRBV3-1 (or the pseudogene TRBV3-2) and TRBJ1-1, with TRBD1 as a possible D gene (6 bases). The CDR3 is 13 residues long. The V gene lost 4 bases and the J gene lost 3 bases, with 9 bases spanning the gap. Germline V CDR1 and CDR2: LGHDT, YNNKEL (reference sequence). CDR3 loop: CASSRGGDTEAFF. CDR3 nucleotide sequence: TGTGCCAGCAGCCGAGGGGGGGACACTGAAGCTTTCTTT.

This chain joins TRBV25-1 and TRBJ1-1, with TRBD1 as a possible D gene (5 bases). CDR3 length: 12 amino acids. Germline loops: CDR1 MGHDK, CDR2 SYGVNS. V gave up 3 bases and J gave up 6 bases, with 8 bases separating them. Here the CDR3 reads CASSDGAAEAFF. The CDR3 nucleotides are TGTGCCAGCAGTGATGGGGCAGCTGAAGCTTTCTTT. Full variable domain (remainder filled in from reference TRBV25-1 and TRBJ1-1): EADIYQTPRYLVIGTGKKITLECSQTMGHDKMYWYQQDPGMELHLIHYSYGVNSTEKGDLSSESTVSRIRTEHFPLTLESARPSHTSQYLCASSDGAAEAFFGQGTRLTVV.

This sequence joins TRBV28 and TRBJ2-5, with D perhaps matching TRBD1 (6 bases). V lost 5 bases to trimming and J lost 2 bases, with 12 bases between them. Germline CDR1 is MDHEN and CDR2 is SYDVKM. The CDR3 loop spans 14 amino acids. The CDR3 region is CASSTGTPQETQYF. CDR3 DNA: TGTGCCAGCAGTACCGGGACACCACAAGAGACCCAGTACTTC.

This chain connects TRBV11-2 to TRBJ2-1, with a tentative D call TRBD2 (6 bases). The germline V gene encodes CDR1 SGHAT and CDR2 FQNNGV. V lost 5 bases to trimming and J lost 4 bases, with 18 bases between them. The CDR3 runs to 16 residues. The CDR3 sequence is CASSPRGGGIYNEQFF. The DNA of the CDR3 is TGTGCCAGCAGCCCTCGTGGTGGCGGGATATACAATGAGCAGTTCTTC. Full variable domain (rest looked up from reference TRBV11-2 and TRBJ2-1): EAGVAQSPRYKIIEKRQSVAFWCNPISGHATLYWYQQILGQGPKLLIQFQNNGVVDDSQLPKDRFSAERLKGVDSTLKIQPAKLEDSAVYLCASSPRGGGIYNEQFFGPGTRLTVL.

This chain links TRBV20-1 with TRBJ2-1; perhaps TRBD1 as D (5 bases). Germline lookup yields CDR1 DFQATT and CDR2 SNEGSKA (reference sequence). Trimming shortened V by 3 bases and J by 3 bases, and 6 bases separated the two germline ends. The CDR3 extends over 12 amino acids. The CDR3 loop reads CSASDSYNEQFF. CDR3 DNA: TGCAGTGCTAGTGACAGCTACAATGAGCAGTTCTTC.

The V call is TRBV12-3 or TRBV12-4, the J call TRBJ2-1, with a possible D match to TRBD1 (6 bases). This CDR3 has 13 amino acids. V lost 1 base to trimming and J lost 7 bases, with 8 bases between them. This CDR3 is CASSLDRVNEQFF. CDR3 sequence (DNA): TGTGCCAGCAGTTTAGACAGGGTGAATGAGCAGTTCTTC.

The rearrangement joins TRBV6-5 to TRBJ1-2; D remains ambiguous. The length of the CDR3 is 13 residues. Germline V gene data show CDR1 as MNHEY and CDR2 as SVGAGI. Trimming removed 6 bases from V and 2 bases from J, with 10 bases in between. DNA of the CDR3: TGTGCCAGCAGCTTATACAGAAACTATGGCTACACCTTC. Translation: CASSLYRNYGYTF.

In this sample, this clone turned up once. J is TRBJ2-2 and V is TRBV19; TRBD1 might be the D (6 bases). The CDR3 is 14 amino acids. Germline V gives CDR1 LNHDA, CDR2 SQIVND (reference sequence). V was cut by 8 bases and J by 6 bases, with 16 bases left in between. The CDR3 region has the DNA TGTGCCAGTGCTCCCTCAGGGGCCGCCGGGGAGCTGTTTTTT. Translated: CASAPSGAAGELFF.

CDR3 sequence: CASSPQPGGLTEAFF. The CDR3 DNA follows: TGTGCCAGTAGTCCGCAACCCGGGGGGTTGACTGAAGCTTTCTTT. The genes are TRBV19 and TRBJ1-1; TRBD1 might be the D (5 bases). The V end was cut by 5 bases, the J end by 5 bases, with 18 bases between. Germline assignment: CDR1 LNHDA and CDR2 SQIVND (reference sequence). CDR3 size: 15 residues.

This clone was counted once. This rearrangement joins TRBV11-2 to TRBJ2-1, with a weak D call TRBD1 (6 bases). From germline, CDR1 is SGHAT and CDR2 FQNNGV. This CDR3 contains 13 residues. V lost 7 bases and J 6 bases, leaving 13 bases between the germline ends. The CDR3 here is CASKGWGRNEQFF. The CDR3, as DNA: TGTGCCAGCAAGGGGTGGGGGCGCAATGAGCAGTTCTTC.

CDR3 sequence (DNA): TGTGCCAGTAGTGGTAGGGAATTGGGGCTGGGCACTGAAGCTTTCTTT. Amino acid sequence: CASSGRELGLGTEAFF. The chain employs TRBV19 and TRBJ1-1, with a weak D call TRBD1 (5 bases). The germline gives CDR1 LNHDA, CDR2 SQIVND (reference sequence). This CDR3 region has 16 residues. V shed 5 bases and J shed 4 bases, with 20 bases lying between them.